The 12 T cell receptor beta chains below come from one sample, sequenced in a study of blood T cell repertoires in COVID-19. The protocol was immunoSEQ multiplex PCR, while the TCRdb copy is restricted to in-frame clones and leaves out a portion. The sample yields about 96,000 clones, roughly 80% seen once. Sequenced sample: peripheral blood. These receptors originate from a woman in her fifties or sixties with acute or convalescent COVID-19.

The chain links TRBV7-3 to TRBJ2-2; TRBD2 might be the D (6 bases). Germline V gene lookup returns CDR1 SGHTA and CDR2 FQGTGA. CDR3 length equals 15 residues. The V and J ends lost 2 bases and 3 bases respectively, with 10 bases between them. DNA for the CDR3: TGTGCCAGCAGCTTAGTCGGGAGTGACACCGGGGAGCTGTTTTTT. Its protein is CASSLVGSDTGELFF.

This clone was found a few times. This chain uses TRBV18 with TRBJ1-2, with TRBD1 identical over 9 bases. Trimming removed 4 bases from V and 4 bases from J; junction bases left unmatched: 1. The CDR3 spans 13 residues. In germline, CDR1 is KGHSH, CDR2 LQKENI. The CDR3 sequence: CASSRGQGYGYTF. The CDR3 DNA sequence: TGTGCCAGCTCACGGGGACAGGGCTATGGCTACACCTTC.

The chain employs TRBV27 and TRBJ2-7, with D possibly matching TRBD2 (5 bases). The length of the CDR3 is 15 residues. In germline, CDR1 is MNHEY, CDR2 SMNVEV (reference sequence). The V end was cut by 4 bases, the J end by 4 bases, with 17 bases between. The CDR3 nucleotides are TGTGCCAGCAGTTGGACCGGGATTGTCGGTTACGAGCAGTACTTC. Translation: CASSWTGIVGYEQYF.

The table lists this clone with a count of one. The V and J genes are TRBV5-4 and TRBJ1-1; TRBD1 matches at 9 bases. V shed 4 bases, J shed 4 bases, and the junction held 14 bases outside the gene matches. In germline, CDR1 is SGHNT, CDR2 YYREEE (reference sequence). The CDR3 consists of 17 residues. CDR3 DNA sequence: TGTGCCAGCAGCGCGCTAACAGGGGGCTACAGTGTCACTGAAGCTTTCTTT. This gives the protein CASSALTGGYSVTEAFF.

The CDR3 sequence is CASSQDRTGEGYTF. In DNA form, the CDR3 reads TGTGCCAGCAGCCAAGACAGGACAGGGGAAGGCTACACCTTC. The rearrangement joins TRBV4-2 to TRBJ1-2, with 9 nucleotides matching TRBD1. Germline values: CDR1 LGHNA, CDR2 YNFKEQ. The CDR3 extends over 14 amino acids. J was trimmed by 8 bases and V by 0 bases; bases with no gene match: 4.

CDR3 DNA: TGTGCCTGGAGTGTCACCCCGGGGGGATGGACTGAAGCTTTCTTT. Translating it yields CAWSVTPGGWTEAFF. The chain carries TRBV30 and TRBJ1-1, with D maybe TRBD1 (5 bases). Germline V gene sequence: CDR1 GTSNPN, CDR2 SVGIG (reference sequence). Between the trimmed V and J ends, which lost 0 bases and 5 bases, there was a span of 16 bases. The CDR3 extends over 15 amino acids.

This clone was observed once. J is TRBJ1-4 and V is TRBV12-3 or TRBV12-4; D possibly corresponds to TRBD1 (6 bases). The CDR3 spans 11 residues. With 6 bases removed from V and 12 bases from J, the gap between germline ends came to 11 bases. This CDR3 is CASSLGQQLFF. The CDR3 DNA follows: TGTGCCAGCAGCCTTGGACAGCAACTGTTTTTT.

This clone came up a few times. The sample holds other DNA sequences that translate to the same CDR3. V and J are TRBV4-2 and TRBJ1-2; D is perhaps TRBD1 (6 bases). V dropped 0 bases and J dropped 0 bases, with 8 bases sitting between them. This CDR3 is 15 amino acids long. Germline CDR1 and CDR2: LGHNA and YNFKEQ. CDR3 in DNA: TGTGCCAGCAGCCAAGATACAGGGACTAACTATGGCTACACCTTC. This translates into CASSQDTGTNYGYTF.

The genes are TRBV5-1 and TRBJ1-6; D not certain. Germline assignment: CDR1 SGHRS and CDR2 YFSETQ. The CDR3 covers 15 residues. V lost 4 bases and J 8 bases, leaving 16 bases between the germline ends. The CDR3 here is CASSRSEGGDSPLHF. The DNA of the CDR3 is TGCGCCAGCAGCAGATCCGAAGGCGGGGATTCACCCCTCCACTTT.

The V and J genes are TRBV5-1 and TRBJ2-2; the match to TRBD1 covers 9 bases. From germline, CDR1 is SGHRS and CDR2 YFSETQ. The CDR3 runs 17 residues. V lost 3 bases and J lost 2; bases outside the gene matches: 8. CDR3 amino acids: CASSSGWGQGNTGELFF. CDR3 DNA sequence: TGCGCCAGCAGCTCGGGCTGGGGACAGGGCAACACCGGGGAGCTGTTTTTT. The full variable domain, with the rest looked up from reference TRBV5-1 and TRBJ2-2, is KAGVTQTPRYLIKTRGQQVTLSCSPISGHRSVSWYQQTPGQGLQFLFEYFSETQRNKGNFPGRFSGRQFSNSRSEMNVSTLELGDSALYLCASSSGWGQGNTGELFFGEGSRLTVL.

The V gene is TRBV28, the J gene TRBJ1-2; perhaps TRBD1 as D (6 bases). Germline CDR1 is MDHEN and CDR2 is SYDVKM. The germline V and J ends were trimmed by 7 bases and 4 bases, with 13 bases remaining between them. CDR3 length equals 13 residues. CDR3 sequence: CASTPTGIYGYTF. DNA for the CDR3: TGTGCCAGCACCCCCACAGGGATCTATGGCTACACCTTC.

The chain couples TRBV24-1 to TRBJ1-2, with 8 bases aligning to TRBD1. This CDR3 has 12 amino acids. V dropped 8 bases and J dropped 8; count of bases not matched to a gene: 6. The germline V gene has CDR1 KGHDR and CDR2 SFDVKD. CDR3: CATTDRDGGYTF. CDR3 coding DNA: TGTGCCACCACGGACAGGGATGGGGGCTACACCTTC.